Listed here are 3 T cell receptor beta chains from one sample, sequenced in a study of cytomegalovirus exposure and HLA in healthy donors. PCR primers comprised 60 Vbeta and 13 Jbeta primers. The method was immunoSEQ multiplex PCR; TCRdb's version includes in-frame clones alone and lacks a portion of them. The data contain around 130,000 clones, around 81% of them singletons. The sample comprised PBMCs. Receptors were obtained from a man younger than 30 in good health and CMV-seronegative.

The chain uses TRBV7-8 and TRBJ1-1, with D hard to call. V lost 1 base and J lost 11, with 14 bases in between. The germline CDR1 and CDR2 sequences are SGHVS and FQNEAQ. This CDR3 is 13 amino acids long. DNA of the CDR3: TGTGCCAGCAGCTTAGAGGCCCCCCAGGCGGCTTTCTTT. Its protein product is CASSLEAPQAAFF.

A few counts support this clone. The J gene is TRBJ1-1, the V gene TRBV14, with D maybe TRBD1 (5 bases). Trimming took off 4 bases at V and 1 base at J, with 13 bases between the two ends. The CDR3 contains 15 residues. Per the germline V gene, CDR1 is SGHDN and CDR2 is FVKESK. The CDR3 nucleotides read TGTGCCAGCAGCCGGGGACTGAGATCGAACACTGAAGCTTTCTTT. It specifies CASSRGLRSNTEAFF.

The rearrangement uses TRBV28 and TRBJ1-4; the D is unclear. Germline V CDR1 and CDR2: MDHEN, SYDVKM. V lost 5 bases and J lost 1, with 11 bases in between. There are 15 residues in the CDR3. The CDR3 bases are TGTGCCAGCAGTCCCCGCAGGCTAACTAATGAAAAACTGTTTTTT. Translating it yields CASSPRRLTNEKLFF.